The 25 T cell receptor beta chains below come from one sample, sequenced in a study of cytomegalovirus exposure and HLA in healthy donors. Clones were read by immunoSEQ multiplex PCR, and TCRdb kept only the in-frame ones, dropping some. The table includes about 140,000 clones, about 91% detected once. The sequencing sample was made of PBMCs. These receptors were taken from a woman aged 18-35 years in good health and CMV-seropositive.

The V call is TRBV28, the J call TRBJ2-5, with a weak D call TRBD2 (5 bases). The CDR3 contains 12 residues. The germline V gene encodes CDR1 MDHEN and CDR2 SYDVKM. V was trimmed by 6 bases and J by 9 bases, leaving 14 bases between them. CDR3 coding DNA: TGTGCCAGCAGCTCCCCGGCGCGGGCCCAGTACTTC. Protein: CASSSPARAQYF. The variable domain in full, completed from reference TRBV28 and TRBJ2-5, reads DVKVTQSSRYLVKRTGEKVFLECVQDMDHENMFWYRQDPGLGLRLIYFSYDVKMKEKGDIPEGYSVSREKKERFSLILESASTNQTSMYLCASSSPARAQYFGPGTRLLVL.

CDR3 sequence (DNA): TGTGCCAGCAGCTACCGAGAGACAGATACGCAGTATTTT. Its translation: CASSYRETDTQYF. J is TRBJ2-3 and V is TRBV7-2; D remains ambiguous. CDR1 is SGHTA and CDR2 is FQGNSA in the germline V gene. The CDR3 length is 13 residues. Trimming stripped 4 bases from V and 3 bases from J, with 8 bases between.

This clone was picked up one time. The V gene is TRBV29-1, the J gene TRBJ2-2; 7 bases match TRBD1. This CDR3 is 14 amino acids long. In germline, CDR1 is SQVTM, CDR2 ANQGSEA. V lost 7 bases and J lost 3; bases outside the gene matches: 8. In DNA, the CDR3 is TGCAGCGCCTCAACAGGGGTAGACACCGGGGAGCTGTTTTTT. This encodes CSASTGVDTGELFF.

As DNA, the CDR3 is TGTGCCAGCTCAACGGCAGGGGGCGAAGAGTACTTC. It specifies CASSTAGGEEYF. The chain uses TRBV18 and TRBJ2-7; 8 nucleotides agree with TRBD1. This CDR3 is 12 amino acids long. Trimming removed 5 bases from V and 11 bases from J; junction bases left unmatched: 8. Germline V gives CDR1 KGHSH, CDR2 LQKENI. The entire variable domain, with the rest obtained from reference TRBV18 and TRBJ2-7, is as follows: NAGVMQNPRHLVRRRGQEARLRCSPMKGHSHVYWYRQLPEEGLKFMVYLQKENIIDESGMPKERFSAEFPKEGPSILRIQQVVRGDSAAYFCASSTAGGEEYFGPGTRLTVT.

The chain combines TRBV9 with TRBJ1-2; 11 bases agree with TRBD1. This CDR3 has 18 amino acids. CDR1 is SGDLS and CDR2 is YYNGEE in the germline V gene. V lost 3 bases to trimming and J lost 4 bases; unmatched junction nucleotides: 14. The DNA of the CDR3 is TGTGCCAGCAGCGGACGAATAGGACAGGGGGCGATCTCCTATGGCTACACCTTC. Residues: CASSGRIGQGAISYGYTF.

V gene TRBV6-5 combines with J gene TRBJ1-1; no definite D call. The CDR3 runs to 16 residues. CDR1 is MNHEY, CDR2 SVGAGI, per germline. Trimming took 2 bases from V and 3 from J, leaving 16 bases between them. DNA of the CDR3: TGTGCCAGCAGTTACCCCGGGTCAGCGGGATACACTGAAGCTTTCTTT. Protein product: CASSYPGSAGYTEAFF.

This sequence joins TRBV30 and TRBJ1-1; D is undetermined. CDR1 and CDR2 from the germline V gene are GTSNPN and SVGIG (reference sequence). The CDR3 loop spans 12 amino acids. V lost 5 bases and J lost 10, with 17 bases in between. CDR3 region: CAWFIPLLGAFF. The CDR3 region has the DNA TGTGCCTGGTTTATACCCTTACTCGGAGCTTTCTTT.

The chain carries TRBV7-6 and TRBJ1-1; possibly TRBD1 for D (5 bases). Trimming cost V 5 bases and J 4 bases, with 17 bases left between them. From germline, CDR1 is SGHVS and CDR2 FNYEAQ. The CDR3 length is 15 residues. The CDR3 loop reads CASSPQGAGITEAFF. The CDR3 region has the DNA TGTGCCAGCAGCCCTCAAGGGGCGGGGATCACTGAAGCTTTCTTT.

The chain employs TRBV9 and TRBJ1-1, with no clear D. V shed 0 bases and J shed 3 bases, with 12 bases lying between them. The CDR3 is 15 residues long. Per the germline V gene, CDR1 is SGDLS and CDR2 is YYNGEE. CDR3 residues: CASSVAERGYTEAFF. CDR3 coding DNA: TGTGCCAGCAGCGTAGCAGAGCGGGGTTACACTGAAGCTTTCTTT.

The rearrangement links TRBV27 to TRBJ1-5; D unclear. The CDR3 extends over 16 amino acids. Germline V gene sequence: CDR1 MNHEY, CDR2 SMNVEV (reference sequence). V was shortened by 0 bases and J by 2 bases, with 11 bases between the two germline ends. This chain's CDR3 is CASSLSFRGGNQPQHF. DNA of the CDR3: TGTGCCAGCAGTTTATCGTTTCGGGGAGGCAATCAGCCCCAGCATTTT.

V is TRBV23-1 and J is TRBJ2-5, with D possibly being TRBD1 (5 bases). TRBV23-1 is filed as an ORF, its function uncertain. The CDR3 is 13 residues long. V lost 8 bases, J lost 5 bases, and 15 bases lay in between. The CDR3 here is CASLTQGGETQYF. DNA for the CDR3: TGCGCCAGCCTCACCCAGGGTGGGGAGACCCAGTACTTC.

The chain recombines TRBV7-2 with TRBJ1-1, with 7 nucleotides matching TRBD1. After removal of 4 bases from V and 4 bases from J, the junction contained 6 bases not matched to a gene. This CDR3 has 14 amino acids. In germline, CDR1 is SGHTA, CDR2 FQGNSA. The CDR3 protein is CASSSRQGRTEAFF. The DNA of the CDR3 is TGTGCCAGCAGCTCGAGACAGGGACGCACTGAAGCTTTCTTT.

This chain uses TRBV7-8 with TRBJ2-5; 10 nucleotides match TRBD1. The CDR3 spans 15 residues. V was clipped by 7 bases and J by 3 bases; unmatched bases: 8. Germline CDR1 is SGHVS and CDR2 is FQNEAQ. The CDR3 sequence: CASTIGTGAEETQYF. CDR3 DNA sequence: TGTGCCAGCACCATCGGGACAGGGGCCGAAGAGACCCAGTACTTC.

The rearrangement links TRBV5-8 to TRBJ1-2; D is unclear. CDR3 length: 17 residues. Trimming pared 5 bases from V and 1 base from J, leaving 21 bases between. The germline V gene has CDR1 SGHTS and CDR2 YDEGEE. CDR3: CASSLRRDGGSNYGYTF. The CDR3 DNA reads TGTGCCAGCAGTCTTAGACGGGATGGAGGTAGTAACTATGGCTACACCTTC.

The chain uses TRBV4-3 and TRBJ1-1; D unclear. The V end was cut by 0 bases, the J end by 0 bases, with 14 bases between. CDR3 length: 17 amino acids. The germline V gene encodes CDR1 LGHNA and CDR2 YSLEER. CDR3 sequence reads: CASSQDTLKSMNTEAFF. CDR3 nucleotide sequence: TGCGCCAGCAGCCAAGATACCCTAAAAAGCATGAACACTGAAGCTTTCTTT.

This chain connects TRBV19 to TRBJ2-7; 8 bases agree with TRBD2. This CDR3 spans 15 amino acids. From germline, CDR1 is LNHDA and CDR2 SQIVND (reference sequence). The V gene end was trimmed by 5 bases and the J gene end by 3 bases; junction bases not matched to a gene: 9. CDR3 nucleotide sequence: TGTGCCAGTAGTCCGGGAAGCGGGAGTAGCTACGAGCAGTACTTC. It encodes CASSPGSGSSYEQYF.

CDR3 in DNA: TGTGCCAGCAGCGCGGGGACTAGTCTAGAGACCCAGTACTTC. Protein product: CASSAGTSLETQYF. The rearrangement joins TRBV2 to TRBJ2-5, with 8 bases matching TRBD2. The CDR3 extends over 14 amino acids. Per germline, CDR1 SNHLY and CDR2 FYNNEI. V was pared by 6 bases and J by 4 bases, with 7 bases of the junction left unmatched.

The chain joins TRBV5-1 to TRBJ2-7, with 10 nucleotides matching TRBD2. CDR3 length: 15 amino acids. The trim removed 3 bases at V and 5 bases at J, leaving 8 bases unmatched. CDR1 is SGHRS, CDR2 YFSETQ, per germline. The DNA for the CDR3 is TGCGCCAGCAGCTGGCGGAGCGGGAGGGCCGACGAGCAGTACTTC. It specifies CASSWRSGRADEQYF.

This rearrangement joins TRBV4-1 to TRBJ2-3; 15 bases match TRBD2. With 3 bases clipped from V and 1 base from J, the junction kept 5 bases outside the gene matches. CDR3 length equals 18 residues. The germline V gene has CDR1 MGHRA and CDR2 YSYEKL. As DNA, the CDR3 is TGCGCCAGCAGCCACGGACTAGCGGGAGGGCGCGGCACAGATACGCAGTATTTT. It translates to CASSHGLAGGRGTDTQYF.

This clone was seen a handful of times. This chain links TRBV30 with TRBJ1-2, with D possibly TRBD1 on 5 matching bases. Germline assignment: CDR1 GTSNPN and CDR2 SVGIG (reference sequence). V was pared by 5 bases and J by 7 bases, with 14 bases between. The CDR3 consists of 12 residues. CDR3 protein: CAWGPRVGGYTF. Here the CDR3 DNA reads TGTGCCTGGGGGCCCAGGGTTGGTGGCTACACCTTC.

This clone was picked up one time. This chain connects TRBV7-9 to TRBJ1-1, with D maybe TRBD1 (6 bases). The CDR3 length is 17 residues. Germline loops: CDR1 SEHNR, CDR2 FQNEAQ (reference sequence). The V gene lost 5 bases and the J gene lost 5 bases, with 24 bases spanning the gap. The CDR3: CASSPFRGGYDTTEAFF. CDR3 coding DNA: TGTGCCAGCAGCCCATTCAGGGGTGGTTATGATACGACTGAAGCTTTCTTT.

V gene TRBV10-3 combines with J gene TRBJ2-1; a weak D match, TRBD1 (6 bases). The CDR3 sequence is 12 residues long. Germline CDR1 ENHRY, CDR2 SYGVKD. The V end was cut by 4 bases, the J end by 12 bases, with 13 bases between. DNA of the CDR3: TGTGCCATCAGTGTTCAACAGGGAATGCAGTTCTTC. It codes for CAISVQQGMQFF.

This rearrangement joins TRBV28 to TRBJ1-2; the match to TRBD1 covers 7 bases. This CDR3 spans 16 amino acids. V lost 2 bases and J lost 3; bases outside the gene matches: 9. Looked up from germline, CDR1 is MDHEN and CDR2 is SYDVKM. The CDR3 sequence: CASSLISLGGDYGYTF. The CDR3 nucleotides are TGTGCCAGCAGTTTAATCTCTCTAGGGGGCGACTATGGCTACACCTTC.

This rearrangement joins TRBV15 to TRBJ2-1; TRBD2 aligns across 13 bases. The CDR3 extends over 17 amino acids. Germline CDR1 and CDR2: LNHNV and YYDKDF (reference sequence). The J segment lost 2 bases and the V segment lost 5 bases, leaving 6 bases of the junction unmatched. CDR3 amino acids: CATSPLTSGRTYNEQFF. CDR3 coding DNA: TGTGCCACCAGCCCCCTGACTAGCGGGAGGACCTACAATGAGCAGTTCTTC.

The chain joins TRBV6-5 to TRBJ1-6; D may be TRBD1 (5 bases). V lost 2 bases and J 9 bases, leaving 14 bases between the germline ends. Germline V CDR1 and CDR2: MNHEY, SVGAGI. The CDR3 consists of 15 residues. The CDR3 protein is CASSYGAGRGSPLHF. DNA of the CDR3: TGTGCCAGCAGTTACGGGGCAGGACGAGGTTCACCCCTCCACTTT.